This T cell receptor (beta chain) was observed in a study of OX40 agonist ivuxolimab in advanced cancers. Across the whole study: Of the participants, approximately 38% had some prior anti-PD-1, anti-PD-L1 or anti-CTLA-4 therapy, which was allowed.

The timepoints at which blood was sampled were baseline, cycle 4 day 1, and cycle 7 day 1. The V and J ends lost 4 bases and 1 base respectively, with 14 bases between them. Germline CDR1 and CDR2: SGHRS and YFSETQ. This CDR3 is 15 amino acids long. Produced via immunoSEQ multiplex PCR; TCRdb's table is partial and in-frame only. The table shows roughly 64,000 clones, with about 85% occurring only once. This TCR was recovered from an adult with an advanced solid tumor such as melanoma, head and neck, liver or kidney cancer. This chain joins TRBV5-1 and TRBJ1-1; unclear D gene. Sequences were derived from CD4+ or CD8+ T cells sorted from blood, sampled in a trial of the OX40 agonist ivuxolimab. CDR3 nucleotides: TGCGCCAGCAGCCGAAATTCGGGTGGGAACACTGAAGCTTTCTTT. It encodes CASSRNSGGNTEAFF.